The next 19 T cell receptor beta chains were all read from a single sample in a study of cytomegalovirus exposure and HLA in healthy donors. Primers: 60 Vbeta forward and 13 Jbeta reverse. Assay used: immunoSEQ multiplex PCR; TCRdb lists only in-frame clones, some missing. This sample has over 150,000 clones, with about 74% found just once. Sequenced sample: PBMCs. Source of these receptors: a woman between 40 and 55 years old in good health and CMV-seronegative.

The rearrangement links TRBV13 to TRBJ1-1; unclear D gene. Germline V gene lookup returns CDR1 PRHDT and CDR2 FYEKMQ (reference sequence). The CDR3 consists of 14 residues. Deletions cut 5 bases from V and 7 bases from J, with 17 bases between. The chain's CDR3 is CASSLPGKYNEAFF. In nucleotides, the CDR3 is TGTGCCAGCAGCCTACCCGGGAAGTATAATGAAGCTTTCTTT.

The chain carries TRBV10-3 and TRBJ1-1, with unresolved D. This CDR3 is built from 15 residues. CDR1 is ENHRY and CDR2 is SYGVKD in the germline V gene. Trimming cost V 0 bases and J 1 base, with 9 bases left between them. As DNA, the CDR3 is TGTGCCATCAGTGAGTCTGTCAAGCGGAACACTGAAGCTTTCTTT. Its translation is CAISESVKRNTEAFF.

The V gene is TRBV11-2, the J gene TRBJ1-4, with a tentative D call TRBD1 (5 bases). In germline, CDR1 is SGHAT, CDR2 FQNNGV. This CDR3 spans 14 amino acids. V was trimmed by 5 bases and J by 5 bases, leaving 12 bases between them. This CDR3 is CASSAWGGNEKLFF. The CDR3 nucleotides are TGTGCCAGCAGCGCTTGGGGGGGAAATGAAAAACTGTTTTTT.

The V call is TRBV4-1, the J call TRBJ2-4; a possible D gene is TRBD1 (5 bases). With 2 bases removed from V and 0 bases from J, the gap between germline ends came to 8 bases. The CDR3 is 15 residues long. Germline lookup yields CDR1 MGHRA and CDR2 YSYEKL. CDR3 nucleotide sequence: TGCGCCAGCAGCCAACTAGGGGAAGCCAAAAACATTCAGTACTTC. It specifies CASSQLGEAKNIQYF.

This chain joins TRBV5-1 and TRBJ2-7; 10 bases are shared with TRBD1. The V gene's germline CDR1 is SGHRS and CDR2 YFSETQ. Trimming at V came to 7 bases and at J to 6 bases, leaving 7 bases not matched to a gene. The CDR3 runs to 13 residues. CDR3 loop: CASGRDRGSEQYF. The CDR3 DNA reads TGCGCCAGCGGCCGGGACAGGGGAAGCGAGCAGTACTTC.

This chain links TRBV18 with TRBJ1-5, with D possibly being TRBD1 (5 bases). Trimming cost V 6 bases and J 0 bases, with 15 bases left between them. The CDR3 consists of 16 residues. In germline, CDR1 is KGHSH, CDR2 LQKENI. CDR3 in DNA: TGTGCCAGCTCCCCCGGGGACTCAGATAGCAATCAGCCCCAGCATTTT. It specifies CASSPGDSDSNQPQHF.

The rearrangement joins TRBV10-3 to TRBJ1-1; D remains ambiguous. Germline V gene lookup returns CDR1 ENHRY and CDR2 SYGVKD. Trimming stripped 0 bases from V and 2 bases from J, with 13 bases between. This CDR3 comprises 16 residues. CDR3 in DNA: TGTGCCATCAGTGAGTCGCTAGTACGGATAAACACTGAAGCTTTCTTT. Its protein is CAISESLVRINTEAFF.

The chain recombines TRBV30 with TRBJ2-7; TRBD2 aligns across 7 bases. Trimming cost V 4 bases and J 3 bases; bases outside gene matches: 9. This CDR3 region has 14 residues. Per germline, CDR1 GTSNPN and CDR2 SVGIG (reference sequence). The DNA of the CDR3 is TGTGCCTGGACCGGCGGGGGTTCCTTCTACGAGCAGTACTTC. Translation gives CAWTGGGSFYEQYF.

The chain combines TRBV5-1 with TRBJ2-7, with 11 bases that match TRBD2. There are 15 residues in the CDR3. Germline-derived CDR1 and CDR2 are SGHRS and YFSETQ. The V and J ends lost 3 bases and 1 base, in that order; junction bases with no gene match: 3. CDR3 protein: CASSYLAGGSYEQYF. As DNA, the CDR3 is TGCGCCAGCAGCTACCTAGCGGGGGGATCCTACGAGCAGTACTTC.

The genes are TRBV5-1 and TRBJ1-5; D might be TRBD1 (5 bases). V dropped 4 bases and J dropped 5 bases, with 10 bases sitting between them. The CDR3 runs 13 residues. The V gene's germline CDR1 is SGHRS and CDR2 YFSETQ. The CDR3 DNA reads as TGCGCCAGCAGCGCGACAGTGGATCAGCCCCAGCATTTT. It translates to CASSATVDQPQHF. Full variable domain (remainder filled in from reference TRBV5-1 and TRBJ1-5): KAGVTQTPRYLIKTRGQQVTLSCSPISGHRSVSWYQQTPGQGLQFLFEYFSETQRNKGNFPGRFSGRQFSNSRSEMNVSTLELGDSALYLCASSATVDQPQHFGDGTRLSIL.

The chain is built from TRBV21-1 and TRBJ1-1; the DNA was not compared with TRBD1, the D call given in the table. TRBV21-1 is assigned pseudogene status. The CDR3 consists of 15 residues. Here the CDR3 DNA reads TGTGCCAGCAGCTCCCCGACAGGGCAGGACACTGAAGCTTTCTTT. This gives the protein CASSSPTGQDTEAFF.

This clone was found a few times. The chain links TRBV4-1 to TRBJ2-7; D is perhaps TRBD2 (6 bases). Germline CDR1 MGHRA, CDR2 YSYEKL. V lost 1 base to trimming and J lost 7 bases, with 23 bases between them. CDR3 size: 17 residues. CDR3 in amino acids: CASSQGHPGDRWEEQYF. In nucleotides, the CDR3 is TGCGCCAGCAGCCAAGGTCATCCGGGGGATCGGTGGGAAGAGCAGTACTTC.

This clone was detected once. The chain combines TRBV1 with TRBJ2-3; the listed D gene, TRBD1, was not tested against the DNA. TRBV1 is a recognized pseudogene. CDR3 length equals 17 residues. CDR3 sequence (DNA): TGCACCAGCAGCGAAAGGACAGGGGGCTCTAATATAGATACGCAGTATTTT. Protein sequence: CTSSERTGGSNIDTQYF.

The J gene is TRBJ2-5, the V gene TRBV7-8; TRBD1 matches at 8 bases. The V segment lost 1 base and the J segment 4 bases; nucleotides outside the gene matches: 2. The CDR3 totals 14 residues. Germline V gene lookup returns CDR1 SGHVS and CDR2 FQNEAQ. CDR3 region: CASSLGQGIETQYF. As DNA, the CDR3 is TGTGCCAGCAGCTTAGGACAGGGGATAGAGACCCAGTACTTC.

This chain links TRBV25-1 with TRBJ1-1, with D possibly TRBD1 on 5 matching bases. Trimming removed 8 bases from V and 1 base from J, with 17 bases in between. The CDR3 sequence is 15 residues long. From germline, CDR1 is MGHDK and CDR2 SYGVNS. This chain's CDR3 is CASVGQGGENTEAFF. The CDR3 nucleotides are TGTGCCAGCGTGGGGCAGGGAGGCGAGAACACTGAAGCTTTCTTT.

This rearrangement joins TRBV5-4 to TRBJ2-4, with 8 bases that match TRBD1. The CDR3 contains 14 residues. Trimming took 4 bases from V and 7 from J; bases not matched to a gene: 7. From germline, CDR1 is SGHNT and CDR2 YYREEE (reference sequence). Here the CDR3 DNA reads TGTGCCAGCAGCCCAGGGGGCGCTTCGAACATTCAGTACTTC. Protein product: CASSPGGASNIQYF.

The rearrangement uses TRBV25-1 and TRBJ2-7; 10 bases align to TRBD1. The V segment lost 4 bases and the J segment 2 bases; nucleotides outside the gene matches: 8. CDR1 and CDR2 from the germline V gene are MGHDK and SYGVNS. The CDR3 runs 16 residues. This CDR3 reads CASSAPRGTGAYEQYF. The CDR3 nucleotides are TGTGCCAGCAGTGCCCCGAGGGGGACAGGGGCCTACGAGCAGTACTTC.

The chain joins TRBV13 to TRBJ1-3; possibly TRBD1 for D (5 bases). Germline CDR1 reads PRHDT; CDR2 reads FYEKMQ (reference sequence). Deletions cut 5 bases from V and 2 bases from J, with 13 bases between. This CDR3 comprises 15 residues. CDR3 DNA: TGTGCCAGCAGCCTACAGGTATTCACTGGAAACACCATATATTTT. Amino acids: CASSLQVFTGNTIYF.

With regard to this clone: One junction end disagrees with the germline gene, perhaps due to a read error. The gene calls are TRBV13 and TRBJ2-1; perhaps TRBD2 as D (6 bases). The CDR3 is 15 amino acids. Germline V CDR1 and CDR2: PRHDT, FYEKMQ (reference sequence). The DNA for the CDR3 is TGTGTCAGCAGCCTACGACTAGAAGCCTACAATGAGCAGTTCTTC. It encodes CVSSLRLEAYNEQFF.